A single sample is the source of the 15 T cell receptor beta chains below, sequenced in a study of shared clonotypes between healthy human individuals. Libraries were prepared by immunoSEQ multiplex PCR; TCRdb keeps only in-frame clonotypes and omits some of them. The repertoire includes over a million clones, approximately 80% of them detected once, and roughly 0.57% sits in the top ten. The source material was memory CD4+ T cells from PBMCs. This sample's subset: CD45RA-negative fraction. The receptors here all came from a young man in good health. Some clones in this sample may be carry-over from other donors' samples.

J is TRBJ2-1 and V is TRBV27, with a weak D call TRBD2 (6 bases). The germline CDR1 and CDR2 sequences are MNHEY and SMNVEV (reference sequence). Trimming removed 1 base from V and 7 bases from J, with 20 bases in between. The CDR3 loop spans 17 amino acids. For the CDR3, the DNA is TGTGCCAGCAGTTTATACTCGCGGGGTTTAGCTTCGAATGAGCAGTTCTTC. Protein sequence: CASSLYSRGLASNEQFF.

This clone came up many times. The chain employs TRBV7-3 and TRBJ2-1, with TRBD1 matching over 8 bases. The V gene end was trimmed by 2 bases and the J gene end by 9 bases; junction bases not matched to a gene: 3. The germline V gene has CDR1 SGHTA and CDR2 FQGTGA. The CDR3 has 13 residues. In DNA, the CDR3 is TGTGCCAGCAGCTTAGGACAGGGAATTGAGCAGTTCTTC. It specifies CASSLGQGIEQFF.

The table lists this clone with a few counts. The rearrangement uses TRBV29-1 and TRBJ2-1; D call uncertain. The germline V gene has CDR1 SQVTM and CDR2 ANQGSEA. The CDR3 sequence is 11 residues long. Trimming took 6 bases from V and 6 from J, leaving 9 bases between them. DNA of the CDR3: TGCAGCGTCCAGGTGTTCAATGAGCAGTTCTTC. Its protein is CSVQVFNEQFF.

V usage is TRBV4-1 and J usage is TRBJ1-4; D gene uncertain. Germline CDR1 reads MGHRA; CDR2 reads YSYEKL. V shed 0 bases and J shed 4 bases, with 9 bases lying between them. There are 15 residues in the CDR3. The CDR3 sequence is CASSQELAHNEKLFF. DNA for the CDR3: TGCGCCAGCAGCCAAGAATTAGCGCATAATGAAAAACTGTTTTTT.

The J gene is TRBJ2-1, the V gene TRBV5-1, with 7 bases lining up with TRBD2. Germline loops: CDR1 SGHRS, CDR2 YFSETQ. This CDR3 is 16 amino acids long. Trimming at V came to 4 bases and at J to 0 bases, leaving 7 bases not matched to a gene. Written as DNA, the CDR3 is TGCGCCAGCAGCGTTTCCGGGAGGAGCTCCTACAATGAGCAGTTCTTC. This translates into CASSVSGRSSYNEQFF.

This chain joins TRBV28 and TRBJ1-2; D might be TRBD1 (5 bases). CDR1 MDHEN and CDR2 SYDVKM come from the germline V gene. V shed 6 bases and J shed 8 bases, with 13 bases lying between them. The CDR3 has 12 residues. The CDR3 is CASSMGGYGYTF. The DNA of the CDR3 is TGTGCCAGCAGCATGGGGGGATACGGCTACACCTTC.

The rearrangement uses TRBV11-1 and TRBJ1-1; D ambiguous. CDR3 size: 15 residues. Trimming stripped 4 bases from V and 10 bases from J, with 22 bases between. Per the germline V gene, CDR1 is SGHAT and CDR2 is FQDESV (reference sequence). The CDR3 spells CASSSSLATGAGAFF. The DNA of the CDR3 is TGTGCCAGCAGCTCGAGCCTCGCGACGGGAGCTGGAGCTTTCTTT.

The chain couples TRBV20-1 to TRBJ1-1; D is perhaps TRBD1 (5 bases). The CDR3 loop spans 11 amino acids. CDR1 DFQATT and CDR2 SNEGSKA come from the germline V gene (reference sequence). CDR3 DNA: TGCAGGGCCAGCGGGGGAGCTGAAGCTTTCTTT. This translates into CRASGGAEAFF.

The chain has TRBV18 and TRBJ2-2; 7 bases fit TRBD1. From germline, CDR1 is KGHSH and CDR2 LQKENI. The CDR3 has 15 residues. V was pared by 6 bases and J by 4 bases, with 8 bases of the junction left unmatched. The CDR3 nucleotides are TGTGCCAGCTCGGCCGCGGCAGGGGGCACCGGGGAGCTGTTTTTT. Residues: CASSAAAGGTGELFF. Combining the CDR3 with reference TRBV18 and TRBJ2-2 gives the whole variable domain NAGVMQNPRHLVRRRGQEARLRCSPMKGHSHVYWYRQLPEEGLKFMVYLQKENIIDESGMPKERFSAEFPKEGPSILRIQQVVRGDSAAYFCASSAAAGGTGELFFGEGSRLTVL.

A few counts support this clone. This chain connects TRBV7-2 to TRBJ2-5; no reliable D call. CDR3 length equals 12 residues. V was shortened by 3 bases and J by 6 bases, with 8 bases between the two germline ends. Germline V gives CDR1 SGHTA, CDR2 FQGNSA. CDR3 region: CASSFGFQTQYF. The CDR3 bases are TGTGCCAGCAGCTTTGGTTTCCAGACCCAGTACTTC.

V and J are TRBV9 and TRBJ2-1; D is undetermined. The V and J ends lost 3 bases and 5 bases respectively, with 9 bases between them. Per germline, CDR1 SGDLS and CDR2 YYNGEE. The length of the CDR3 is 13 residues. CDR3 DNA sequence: TGTGCCAGCAGCGCCCACACGGACAATGAGCAGTTCTTC. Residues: CASSAHTDNEQFF. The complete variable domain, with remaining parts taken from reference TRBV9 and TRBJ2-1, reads DSGVTQTPKHLITATGQRVTLRCSPRSGDLSVYWYQQSLDQGLQFLIQYYNGEERAKGNILERFSAQQFPDLHSELNLSSLELGDSALYFCASSAHTDNEQFFGPGTRLTVL.

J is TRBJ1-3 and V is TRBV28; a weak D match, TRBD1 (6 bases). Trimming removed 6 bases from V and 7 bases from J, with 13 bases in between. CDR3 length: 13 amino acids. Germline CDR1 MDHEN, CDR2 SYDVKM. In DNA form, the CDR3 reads TGTGCCAGCAGGGAACAGGGAGGGAACACCATATATTTT. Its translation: CASREQGGNTIYF.

The CDR3 sequence: CAVSGTSPHEQFF. The CDR3 nucleotides read TGTGCCGTATCCGGGACTTCTCCCCATGAGCAGTTCTTC. The chain has TRBV14 and TRBJ2-1; D is possibly TRBD2 (6 bases). Germline values: CDR1 SGHDN, CDR2 FVKESK. V lost 11 bases to trimming and J lost 8 bases, with 19 bases between them. This CDR3 contains 13 residues.

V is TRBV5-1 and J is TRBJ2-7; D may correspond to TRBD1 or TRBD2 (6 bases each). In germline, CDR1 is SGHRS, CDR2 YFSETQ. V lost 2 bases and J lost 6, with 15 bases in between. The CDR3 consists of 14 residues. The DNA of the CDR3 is TGCGCCAGCAGCTTTGGGGGGCCTGGGGGCGAGCAGTACTTC. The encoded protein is CASSFGGPGGEQYF. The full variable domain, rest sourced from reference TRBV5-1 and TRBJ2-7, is KAGVTQTPRYLIKTRGQQVTLSCSPISGHRSVSWYQQTPGQGLQFLFEYFSETQRNKGNFPGRFSGRQFSNSRSEMNVSTLELGDSALYLCASSFGGPGGEQYFGPGTRLTVT.

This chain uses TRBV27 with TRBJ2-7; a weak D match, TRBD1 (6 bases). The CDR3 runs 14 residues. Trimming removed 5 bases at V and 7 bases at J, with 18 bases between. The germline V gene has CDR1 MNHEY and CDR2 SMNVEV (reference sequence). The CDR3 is CASSLHRAPGEQYF. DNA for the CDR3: TGTGCCAGCAGTCTTCACAGGGCTCCGGGGGAGCAGTACTTC.